The rows below give T cell receptor beta chains drawn from one sample of a study of T cell responses to AZD1222 COVID-19 vaccine. Sequenced by immunoSEQ multiplex PCR; TCRdb stores in-frame clones only, minus some. The sample has tens of thousands of clones; about 88% are singletons. The sequencing used peripheral blood, collected 28 days after the second AZD1222 dose. All receptors derive from an adult who received the AZD1222 COVID-19 vaccine. The CDR3 runs from the conserved cysteine through the conserved F or W. Each record gives: J gene, D gene, V gene, clone size, CDR3 protein, CDR3 DNA. D genes are given only for firm matches. Clone size is not always given. Where it is, it says once, few, many or a class for expanded clones.

TRBJ2-1 TRBD2 TRBV7-9 - CASSLQLAGPVGEQFF TGTGCCAGCAGCTTGCAACTAGCGGGACCCGTAGGTGAGCAGTTCTTC
TRBJ2-2 - TRBV7-6 - CASSLELGGNTGELFF TGTGCCAGCAGCTTAGAGCTGGGGGGTAACACCGGGGAGCTGTTTTTT
TRBJ2-1 TRBD2 TRBV7-3 - CASSLIPGLAGEGNEQFF TGTGCCAGCAGCTTAATCCCCGGGCTAGCGGGAGAGGGCAATGAGCAGTTCTTC
TRBJ1-2 - TRBV3-1/TRBV3-2 - CASSPNQGVYGYTF TGTGCCAGCAGCCCGAACCAGGGAGTATATGGCTACACCTTC
TRBJ2-5 - TRBV7-3 - CASSPAPQETQYF TGTGCCAGCAGCCCCGCCCCCCAAGAGACCCAGTACTTC
TRBJ1-5 TRBD1 TRBV5-1 - CASSSQGAGQPQHF TGCGCCAGCAGCTCCCAGGGGGCCGGTCAGCCCCAGCATTTT
TRBJ2-1 TRBD2 TRBV10-1 - CASRGGESFF TGCGCCAGCCGCGGGGGAGAATCGTTCTTC
TRBJ1-1 - TRBV12-5 - CASGSNVQGTEAFF TGTGCTAGTGGTTCCAACGTACAGGGCACTGAAGCTTTCTTT
TRBJ1-4 - TRBV5-1 - CASSLHNRNEKLFF TGCGCCAGCAGCTTGCATAATAGGAATGAAAAACTGTTTTTT
TRBJ2-3 - TRBV5-1 - CASSVLTDTQYF TGCGCCAGCAGCGTCTTAACAGATACGCAGTATTTT
TRBJ2-7 TRBD1 TRBV28 - CASRTGGSSYEQYF TGTGCCAGCAGGACAGGGGGGAGCTCCTACGAGCAGTACTTC
TRBJ2-4 - TRBV5-1 - CASSLGLGDIQYF TGCGCCAGCAGCTTGGGACTGGGGGACATTCAGTACTTC
TRBJ1-5 - TRBV3-1/TRBV3-2 - CASSQDRVQGPQHF TGTGCCAGCAGCCAAGATCGGGTACAAGGGCCCCAGCATTTT
TRBJ2-5 TRBD1 TRBV5-5 - CASSRGQGARETQYF TGTGCCAGCAGCCGGGGACAGGGGGCCAGAGAGACCCAGTACTTC
TRBJ2-3 - TRBV7-8 - CASSPQGWGRSDTQYF TGTGCCAGCAGCCCCCAGGGTTGGGGCAGGTCAGATACGCAGTATTTT
TRBJ1-4 - TRBV28 - CASRRGNEKLFF TGTGCCAGCAGACGGGGCAATGAAAAACTGTTTTTT
TRBJ2-2 TRBD1 TRBV5-4 - CASSLAGGRGTGELFF TGTGCCAGCAGCTTGGCCGGTGGCAGGGGGACCGGGGAGCTGTTTTTT
TRBJ1-1 - TRBV5-6 - CASSPSGRGWNTEAFF TGTGCCAGCAGCCCATCAGGTAGGGGATGGAACACTGAAGCTTTCTTT
TRBJ2-1 - TRBV12-3/TRBV12-4 - CASSFLGGEQFF TGTGCCAGCAGTTTTCTGGGTGGAGAGCAGTTCTTC
TRBJ2-7 - TRBV3-1/TRBV3-2 - CASSQVSFNEQYF TGTGCCAGCAGCCAAGTTTCCTTTAACGAGCAGTACTTC
TRBJ1-2 - TRBV2 - CASSGQGREYGYTF TGTGCCAGCAGTGGGCAGGGTAGGGAGTATGGCTACACCTTC
TRBJ1-2 TRBD1 TRBV29-1 - CSAKGQSYGYTF TGCAGCGCGAAGGGACAGAGCTATGGCTACACCTTC
TRBJ2-3 TRBD1 TRBV19 - CASSADRGRLTDTQYF TGTGCCAGTAGTGCCGACAGGGGGCGGTTGACAGATACGCAGTATTTT
TRBJ2-3 TRBD2 TRBV5-1 - CASTELAGGSDTQYF TGCGCCAGCACCGAACTAGCGGGAGGGTCAGATACGCAGTATTTT
TRBJ2-1 - TRBV3-1/TRBV3-2 - CASSQERLASYNEQFF TGTGCCAGCAGCCAAGAACGCCTAGCCTCCTACAATGAGCAGTTCTTC
TRBJ1-1 - TRBV7-2 - CASSPWGGTEAFF TGTGCCAGCAGCCCATGGGGGGGCACTGAAGCTTTCTTT
TRBJ2-5 - TRBV11-2 - CASSLDKPLGTQYF TGTGCCAGCAGCTTAGATAAGCCACTGGGGACCCAGTACTTC
TRBJ2-5 - TRBV3-1/TRBV3-2 - CASSRGGAGRETQYF TGTGCCAGCAGCCGTGGGGGGGCAGGGCGAGAGACCCAGTACTTC
TRBJ2-1 TRBD2 TRBV7-2 - CASSFPPGGRDNEQFF TGTGCCAGCAGCTTCCCCCCAGGCGGGAGGGACAATGAGCAGTTCTTC
TRBJ2-1 TRBD2 TRBV6-5 - CASSWLAGGNEQFF TGTGCCAGCAGTTGGTTAGCGGGAGGGAATGAGCAGTTCTTC
TRBJ2-1 - TRBV6-2/TRBV6-3 - CASSYPRLPVNNEQFF TGTGCCAGCAGTTATCCGAGGCTCCCCGTGAACAATGAGCAGTTCTTC
TRBJ1-1 - TRBV11-2 - CASSLGASYTEAFF TGTGCCAGCAGCTTGGGGGCAAGTTACACTGAAGCTTTCTTT
TRBJ1-2 - TRBV19 - CASSGTDLYGYTF TGTGCCAGTAGTGGGACCGACCTCTATGGCTACACCTTC
TRBJ2-1 TRBD2 TRBV19 - CASSFPGLASPYNEQFF TGTGCCAGTAGTTTTCCGGGACTAGCGAGTCCCTACAATGAGCAGTTCTTC
TRBJ1-5 TRBD1 TRBV15 once CATSTATGGQPQHF TGTGCCACCAGCACCGCAACAGGGGGCCAGCCCCAGCATTTT
TRBJ2-2 TRBD1 TRBV30 few CARDSRAGELFF TGTGCAAGGGACAGCCGAGCCGGGGAGCTGTTTTTT
TRBJ2-1 - TRBV7-2 few CASLESSYNEQFF TGTGCCAGTCTGGAGAGCTCCTACAATGAGCAGTTCTTC
TRBJ1-1 - TRBV18 once CASSLKQGWTEAFF TGTGCCAGCTCACTTAAACAGGGCTGGACTGAAGCTTTCTTT
TRBJ2-1 TRBD1 TRBV5-4 - CASSKVTGAYNEQFF TGTGCCAGCAGCAAGGTGACAGGGGCTTACAATGAGCAGTTCTTC
TRBJ1-5 - TRBV3-1/TRBV3-2 - CASSQFGGNQPQHF TGTGCCAGCAGCCAATTCGGGGGGAATCAGCCCCAGCATTTT
TRBJ1-5 TRBD1 TRBV6-5 - CASNKQGSHQPQHF TGTGCCAGCAATAAACAGGGGTCCCATCAGCCCCAGCATTTT
TRBJ1-5 TRBD1 TRBV20-1 - CSASSAQGGNQPQHF TGCAGTGCTAGTTCCGCACAGGGGGGGAATCAGCCCCAGCATTTT
TRBJ2-2 - TRBV12-3/TRBV12-4 - CASRRNTGELFF TGTGCCAGCAGACGTAACACCGGGGAGCTGTTTTTT
TRBJ2-2 - TRBV14 - CASSLTLATNTGELFF TGTGCCAGCAGCCTGACGCTAGCGACGAACACCGGGGAGCTGTTTTTT
TRBJ2-3 TRBD2 TRBV7-3 - CASSRTSGGSDTQYF TGTGCCAGCAGCCGGACTAGCGGGGGGTCAGATACGCAGTATTTT
TRBJ1-1 - TRBV19 - CASSTGGYTEAFF TGTGCCAGTAGTACTGGCGGCTACACTGAAGCTTTCTTT
TRBJ2-3 TRBD2 TRBV7-2 - CASSLGRGGDTQYF TGTGCCAGCAGCTTAGGCCGCGGGGGAGATACGCAGTATTTT
TRBJ2-1 TRBD2 TRBV11-2 - CASSLRLAGGNEQFF TGTGCCAGCAGCTTACGACTAGCGGGGGGCAATGAGCAGTTCTTC
TRBJ1-2 TRBD1 TRBV6-6 - CASSSPGQNSYGYTF TGTGCCAGCAGTTCGCCGGGACAGAACTCCTATGGCTACACCTTC
TRBJ2-1 - TRBV11-1 - CASSLMRGIYNEQFF TGTGCCAGCAGCTTAATGAGGGGAATCTATAATGAGCAGTTCTTC
TRBJ2-1 TRBD2 TRBV3-1/TRBV3-2 - CASSQRGGGSYNEQFF TGTGCCAGCAGCCAACGAGGCGGGGGCTCCTACAATGAGCAGTTCTTC
TRBJ2-3 - TRBV12-5 - CASGLVRGGSDTQYF TGTGCTAGTGGTTTGGTAAGAGGGGGATCAGATACGCAGTATTTT
TRBJ2-3 - TRBV24-1 - CATSDSGLPAGADTQYF TGTGCCACCAGTGACTCGGGACTCCCGGCAGGCGCAGATACGCAGTATTTT